The 13 T cell receptor beta chains listed next were all sequenced from one sample in a study of naive and memory T cell subsets. Both TRBC1 and TRBC2 were covered by a beta constant-region primer of two equimolar oligonucleotides. One entry per CDR3 protein results from TCRdb running MiXCR on the UMI-ligation and nested PCR reads. This table holds 130,000 to 150,000 distinct CDR3 sequences, about 17% found once. The specimen was naive CD4+ T cells from blood. Source of these receptors: a human donor in good health.

This clonotype was seen only a few times. This chain uses TRBV15 with TRBJ2-6, with 7 bases lining up with TRBD1. The CDR3 consists of 16 residues. Germline CDR1 is LNHNV and CDR2 is YYDKDF (reference sequence). With 0 bases clipped from V and 4 bases from J, the junction kept 3 bases outside the gene matches. This chain's CDR3 is CATSRDDRAGANVLTF. CDR3 nucleotide sequence: TGTGCCACCAGCAGAGACGACAGGGCCGGGGCCAACGTCCTGACTTTC.

CDR3 amino acids: CASSFTGNTDTQYF. DNA for the CDR3: TGCGCCAGCAGCTTCACGGGGAACACAGATACGCAGTATTTT. This chain links TRBV5-1 with TRBJ2-3; possible D gene TRBD2, 5 bases. This CDR3 is 14 amino acids long. CDR1 and CDR2 (germline): SGHRS, YFSETQ. V was clipped by 2 bases and J by 2 bases, with 9 bases between them. The entire variable domain, with the rest obtained from reference TRBV5-1 and TRBJ2-3, is as follows: KAGVTQTPRYLIKTRGQQVTLSCSPISGHRSVSWYQQTPGQGLQFLFEYFSETQRNKGNFPGRFSGRQFSNSRSEMNVSTLELGDSALYLCASSFTGNTDTQYFGPGTRLTVL.

The chain is built from TRBV7-2 and TRBJ2-5; TRBD2 matches at 11 bases. This CDR3 has 15 residues. Germline assignment: CDR1 SGHTA and CDR2 FQGNSA. Losses at the gene ends were 8 bases for V and 5 bases for J; bases not matched to a gene: 10. The CDR3 spells CASGGTSGSYETQYF. The DNA for the CDR3 is TGTGCCAGCGGGGGCACTAGCGGGAGTTATGAGACCCAGTACTTC.

As DNA, the CDR3 is TGTGCCACCAGCAGAGGCCCGGGGAGCAACGAGCAGTACTTC. Residues: CATSRGPGSNEQYF. This sequence joins TRBV15 and TRBJ2-7; the D gene is possibly TRBD2 (5 bases). This CDR3 spans 14 amino acids. CDR1 is LNHNV, CDR2 YYDKDF, per germline (reference sequence). The V gene lost 1 base and the J gene lost 5 bases, with 12 bases spanning the gap.

V usage is TRBV28 and J usage is TRBJ2-1; TRBD2 matches at 10 bases. The germline V gene encodes CDR1 MDHEN and CDR2 SYDVKM. This CDR3 is 16 amino acids long. V lost 5 bases, J lost 9 bases, and 13 bases stayed unmatched. CDR3 region: CASSHGTSAPQSEQFF. CDR3 nucleotides: TGTGCCAGCAGTCATGGGACTAGCGCTCCCCAGAGTGAGCAGTTCTTC.

In its sample, this clonotype was seen a few times. The genes are TRBV7-9 and TRBJ1-6; the match to TRBD1 covers 9 bases. In germline, CDR1 is SEHNR, CDR2 FQNEAQ (reference sequence). V dropped 1 base and J dropped 6; count of bases not matched to a gene: 4. This CDR3 has 16 amino acids. CDR3 bases: TGTGCCAGCAGCTTAGAGACAGGGGGGTTTAATTCACCCCTCCACTTT. This translates into CASSLETGGFNSPLHF.

There are a few counts of this clonotype. This chain uses TRBV9 with TRBJ2-1; 8 bases are shared with TRBD2. The V gene's germline CDR1 is SGDLS and CDR2 YYNGEE. The CDR3 sequence is 18 residues long. Losses at the gene ends were 0 bases for V and 0 bases for J; bases not matched to a gene: 8. CDR3 nucleotides: TGTGCCAGCAGCGTAGAAGGCGGGAGGTCGAGCTCCTACAATGAGCAGTTCTTC. Encoded protein: CASSVEGGRSSSYNEQFF.

This clonotype has a handful of counts. The CDR3 DNA is TGTGCCAGCAGTGCAGGGGGCGCCTACAATGAGCAGTTCTTC. Protein product: CASSAGGAYNEQFF. The chain recombines TRBV2 with TRBJ2-1; 8 bases fit TRBD1. Trimming at V came to 4 bases and at J to 2 bases, leaving 1 base not matched to a gene. Germline V lookup: CDR1 SNHLY, CDR2 FYNNEI. The CDR3 covers 14 residues.

The chain carries TRBV28 and TRBJ1-2; a possible D gene is TRBD1 (5 bases). CDR3 length: 15 amino acids. Trimming stripped 3 bases from V and 8 bases from J, with 19 bases between. Germline-derived CDR1 and CDR2 are MDHEN and SYDVKM. The CDR3 coding sequence is TGTGCCAGCAGTTTGGGGGACCCAAATAGAGGAGGCTACACCTTC. Amino acid sequence: CASSLGDPNRGGYTF.

This clonotype occurred a few times. This chain uses TRBV11-2 with TRBJ2-4; no clear D gene. The CDR3 spans 13 residues. V gave up 2 bases and J gave up 0 bases, with 2 bases separating them. Germline loops: CDR1 SGHAT, CDR2 FQNNGV. CDR3 region: CASSLKAKNIQYF. DNA of the CDR3: TGTGCCAGCAGCTTAAAAGCCAAAAACATTCAGTACTTC.

The CDR3 loop is CASSKPPGGRSSYNEQFF. DNA of the CDR3: TGTGCCAGCAGCAAACCCCCGGGCGGGAGGAGCTCCTACAATGAGCAGTTCTTC. This chain connects TRBV7-9 to TRBJ2-1, with TRBD2 matching 8 bases. The CDR3 is 18 residues long. J was trimmed by 0 bases and V by 5 bases; bases with no gene match: 12. Looked up from germline, CDR1 is SEHNR and CDR2 is FQNEAQ (reference sequence). The full variable domain, with the rest looked up from reference TRBV7-9 and TRBJ2-1, is DTGVSQNPRHKITKRGQNVTFRCDPISEHNRLYWYRQTLGQGPEFLTYFQNEAQLEKSRLLSDRFSAERPKGSFSTLEIQRTEQGDSAMYLCASSKPPGGRSSYNEQFFGPGTRLTVL.

Comment on this clonotype: This may be a read error, as it is one base from a much larger clone. The rearrangement links TRBV28 to TRBJ2-5; 10 bases fit TRBD1. J was trimmed by 4 bases and V by 9 bases; bases with no gene match: 8. CDR1 is MDHEN and CDR2 is SYDVKM in the germline V gene. The CDR3 is made up of 14 amino acids. The CDR3 protein is CARNKGTGVETQYF. The CDR3 nucleotides read TGTGCCAGAAATAAAGGGACAGGGGTAGAGACCCAGTACTTC.

This clonotype was detected only a few times. The chain carries TRBV11-2 and TRBJ2-4; D remains unclear. The germline gives CDR1 SGHAT, CDR2 FQNNGV. V shed 5 bases and J shed 1 base, with 15 bases lying between them. The CDR3 has 16 residues. The chain's CDR3 is CASSQSVVPAKNIQYF. CDR3 bases: TGTGCCAGCAGCCAAAGCGTAGTACCGGCCAAAAACATTCAGTACTTC.